This T cell receptor (beta chain) was documented in a study of cytomegalovirus exposure and HLA in healthy donors. The PCR used 60 Vbeta and 13 Jbeta primers. Libraries were prepared by immunoSEQ multiplex PCR; TCRdb keeps only in-frame clonotypes and omits some of them. This repertoire shows around 170,000 clones, around 82% found once; its top ten account for about 2.4%. Trimming cost V 2 bases and J 4 bases; bases outside gene matches: 7. Germline CDR1 reads SQVTM; CDR2 reads ANQGSEA. The CDR3 is 15 residues long. The chain employs TRBV29-1 and TRBJ1-1; 10 positions match TRBD1. The specimen sequenced was PBMCs. The sequence was collected from a man in his fifties or sixties in good health and CMV-seronegative. CDR3 coding DNA: TGCAGCGTTGAAACGGACAGGGGGGTCGTCACTGAAGCTTTCTTT. Translated: CSVETDRGVVTEAFF.